This entry concerns a single T cell receptor (beta chain). V was clipped by 6 bases and J by 5 bases; unmatched bases: 6. The length of the CDR3 is 13 residues. The germline V gene encodes CDR1 MNHEY and CDR2 SVGAGI. This sample is part of a study of OX40 agonist ivuxolimab in advanced cancers. The assay was immunoSEQ multiplex PCR, and TCRdb's table has in-frame clones only and misses some. Among 90,000 to 100,000 clones, roughly four fifths were seen once, and the ten largest hold more than 1.1%. This TCR was sampled from an adult with an advanced solid tumor such as melanoma, head and neck, liver or kidney cancer. V is TRBV6-5 and J is TRBJ2-7; 8 bases are shared with TRBD1. Here the sequenced sample was CD4+ or CD8+ T cells sorted from blood, taken in a trial of the OX40 agonist ivuxolimab. The CDR3: CASSLGQGHEQYF. Here the CDR3 DNA reads TGTGCCAGCAGCCTCGGACAGGGCCACGAGCAGTACTTC.